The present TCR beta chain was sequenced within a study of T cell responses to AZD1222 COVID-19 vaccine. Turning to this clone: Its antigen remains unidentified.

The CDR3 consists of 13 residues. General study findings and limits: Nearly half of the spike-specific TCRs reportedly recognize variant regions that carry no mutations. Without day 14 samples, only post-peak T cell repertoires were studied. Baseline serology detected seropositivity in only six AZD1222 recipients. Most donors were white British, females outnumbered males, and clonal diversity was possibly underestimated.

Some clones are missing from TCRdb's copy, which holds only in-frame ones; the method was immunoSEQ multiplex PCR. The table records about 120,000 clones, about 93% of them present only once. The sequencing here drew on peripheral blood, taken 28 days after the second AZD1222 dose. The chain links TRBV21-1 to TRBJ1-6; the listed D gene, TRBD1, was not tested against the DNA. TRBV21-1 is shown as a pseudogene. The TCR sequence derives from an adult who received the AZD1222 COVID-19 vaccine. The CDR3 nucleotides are TGTGCCAGCCGACAGGGACGGAATTCACCCCTCCACTTT. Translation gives CASRQGRNSPLHF.